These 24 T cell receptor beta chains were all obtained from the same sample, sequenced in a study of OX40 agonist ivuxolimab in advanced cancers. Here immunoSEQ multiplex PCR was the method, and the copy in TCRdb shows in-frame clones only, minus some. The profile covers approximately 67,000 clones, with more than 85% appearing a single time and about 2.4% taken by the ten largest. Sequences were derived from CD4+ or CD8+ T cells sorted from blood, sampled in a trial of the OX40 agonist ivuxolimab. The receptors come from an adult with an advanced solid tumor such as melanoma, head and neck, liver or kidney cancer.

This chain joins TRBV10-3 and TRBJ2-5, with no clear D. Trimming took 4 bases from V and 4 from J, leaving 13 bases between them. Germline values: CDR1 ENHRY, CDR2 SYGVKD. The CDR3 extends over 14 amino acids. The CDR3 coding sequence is TGTGCCATCAGTGTTGGTCGAGACGGAGAGACCCAGTACTTC. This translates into CAISVGRDGETQYF.

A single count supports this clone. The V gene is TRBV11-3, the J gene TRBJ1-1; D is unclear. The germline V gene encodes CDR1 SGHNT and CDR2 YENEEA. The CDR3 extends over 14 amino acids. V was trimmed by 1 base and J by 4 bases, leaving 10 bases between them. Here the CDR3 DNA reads TGTGCCAGCAGCTTAGGAGGGTCGCTCACTGAAGCTTTCTTT. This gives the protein CASSLGGSLTEAFF.

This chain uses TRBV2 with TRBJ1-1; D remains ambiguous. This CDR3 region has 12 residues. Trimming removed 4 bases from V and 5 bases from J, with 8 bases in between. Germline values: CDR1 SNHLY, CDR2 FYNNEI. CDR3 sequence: CASSGGWTEAFF. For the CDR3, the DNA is TGTGCCAGCAGTGGGGGTTGGACTGAAGCTTTCTTT.

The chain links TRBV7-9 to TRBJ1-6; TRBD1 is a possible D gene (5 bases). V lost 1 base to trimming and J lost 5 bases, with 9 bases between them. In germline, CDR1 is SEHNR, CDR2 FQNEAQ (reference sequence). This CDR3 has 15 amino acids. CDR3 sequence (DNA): TGTGCCAGCAGCTTAGGGGGACGGGATAATTCACCCCTCCACTTT. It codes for CASSLGGRDNSPLHF.

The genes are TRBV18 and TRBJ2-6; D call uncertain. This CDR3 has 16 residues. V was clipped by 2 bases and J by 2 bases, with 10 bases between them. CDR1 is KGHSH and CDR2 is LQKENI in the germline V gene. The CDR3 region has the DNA TGTGCCAGCTCACCATTTGATCTGGCTGGGGCCAACGTCCTGACTTTC. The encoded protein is CASSPFDLAGANVLTF.

The CDR3 coding sequence is TGTGCCAGCAGCTTAGGAGGGGTCCGCGGGACCCAGTACTTC. This encodes CASSLGGVRGTQYF. The chain uses TRBV7-2 and TRBJ2-5; TRBD1 or TRBD2 may be the D gene (5 bases each). Trimming pared 1 base from V and 7 bases from J, leaving 13 bases between. CDR1 SGHTA and CDR2 FQGNSA come from the germline V gene. The CDR3 runs to 14 residues.

As DNA, the CDR3 is TGTGCCAGTAGGGCGACTAGCGGGACCGATACGCAGTATTTT. Translated, it gives CASRATSGTDTQYF. V is TRBV19 and J is TRBJ2-3, with 11 bases matching TRBD2. The CDR3 spans 14 residues. V trimming: 6 bases; J trimming: 6 bases; junction bases outside the gene matches: 5. CDR1 and CDR2 (germline): LNHDA, SQIVND (reference sequence).

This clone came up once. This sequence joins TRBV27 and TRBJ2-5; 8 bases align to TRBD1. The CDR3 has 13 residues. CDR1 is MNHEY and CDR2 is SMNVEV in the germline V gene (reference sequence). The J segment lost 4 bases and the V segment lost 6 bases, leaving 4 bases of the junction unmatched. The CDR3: CASRVQGGETQYF. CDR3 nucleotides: TGTGCCAGCAGGGTACAGGGGGGAGAGACCCAGTACTTC.

The CDR3 nucleotides are TGTGCCAGCAGCTCCCATAGTGGGGCCAACGTCCTGACTTTC. Its protein is CASSSHSGANVLTF. This chain links TRBV11-2 with TRBJ2-6; D is uncertain. The CDR3 is 14 residues long. V gave up 4 bases and J gave up 3 bases, with 7 bases separating them. Germline CDR1 reads SGHAT; CDR2 reads FQNNGV.

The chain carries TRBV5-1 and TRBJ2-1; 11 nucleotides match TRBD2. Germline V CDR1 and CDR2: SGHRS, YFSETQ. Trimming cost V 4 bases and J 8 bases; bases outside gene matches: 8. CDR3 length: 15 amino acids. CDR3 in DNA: TGCGCCAGCAGCCCTACTAGCGGGAGTCCCCATGAGCAGTTCTTC. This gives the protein CASSPTSGSPHEQFF. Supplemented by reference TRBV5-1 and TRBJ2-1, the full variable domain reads KAGVTQTPRYLIKTRGQQVTLSCSPISGHRSVSWYQQTPGQGLQFLFEYFSETQRNKGNFPGRFSGRQFSNSRSEMNVSTLELGDSALYLCASSPTSGSPHEQFFGPGTRLTVL.

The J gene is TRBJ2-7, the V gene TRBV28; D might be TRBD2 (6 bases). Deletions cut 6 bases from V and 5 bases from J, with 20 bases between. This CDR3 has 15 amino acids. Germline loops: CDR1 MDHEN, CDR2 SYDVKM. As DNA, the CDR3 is TGTGCCAGCAGCCAGCGTTCAGGGAGGTTAGACGAGCAGTACTTC. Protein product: CASSQRSGRLDEQYF. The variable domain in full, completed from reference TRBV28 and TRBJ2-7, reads DVKVTQSSRYLVKRTGEKVFLECVQDMDHENMFWYRQDPGLGLRLIYFSYDVKMKEKGDIPEGYSVSREKKERFSLILESASTNQTSMYLCASSQRSGRLDEQYFGPGTRLTVT.

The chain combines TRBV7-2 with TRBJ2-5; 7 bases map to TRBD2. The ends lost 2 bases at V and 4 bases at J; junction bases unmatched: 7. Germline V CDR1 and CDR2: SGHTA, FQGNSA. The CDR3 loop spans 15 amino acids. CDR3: CASSLWGGRSETQYF. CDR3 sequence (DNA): TGTGCCAGCAGCTTATGGGGGGGGAGGTCAGAGACCCAGTACTTC.

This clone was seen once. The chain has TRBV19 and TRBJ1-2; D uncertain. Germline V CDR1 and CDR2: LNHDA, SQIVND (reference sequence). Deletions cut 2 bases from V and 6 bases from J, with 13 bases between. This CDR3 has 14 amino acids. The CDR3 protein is CASSIHGKRDGYTF. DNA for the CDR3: TGTGCCAGTAGTATACATGGTAAAAGGGATGGCTACACCTTC.

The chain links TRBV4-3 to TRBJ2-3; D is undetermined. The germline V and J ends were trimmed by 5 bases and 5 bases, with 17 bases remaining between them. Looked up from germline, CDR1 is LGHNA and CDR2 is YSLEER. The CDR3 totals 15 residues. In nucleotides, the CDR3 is TGCGCCAGCAGCTCCCGTTCCGGTTGGAGAGATACGCAGTATTTT. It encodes CASSSRSGWRDTQYF.

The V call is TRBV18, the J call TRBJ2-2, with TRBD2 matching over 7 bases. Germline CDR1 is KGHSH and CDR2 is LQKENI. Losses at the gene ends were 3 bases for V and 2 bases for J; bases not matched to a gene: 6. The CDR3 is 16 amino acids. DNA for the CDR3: TGTGCCAGCTCACCCCGGCTAGCGGCAAACACCGGGGAGCTGTTTTTT. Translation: CASSPRLAANTGELFF.

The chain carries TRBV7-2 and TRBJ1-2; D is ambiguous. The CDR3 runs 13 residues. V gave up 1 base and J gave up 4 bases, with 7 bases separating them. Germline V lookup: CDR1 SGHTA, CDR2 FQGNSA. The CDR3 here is CASSLDRRYGYTF. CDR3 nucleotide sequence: TGTGCCAGCAGCTTAGATCGTCGCTATGGCTACACCTTC.

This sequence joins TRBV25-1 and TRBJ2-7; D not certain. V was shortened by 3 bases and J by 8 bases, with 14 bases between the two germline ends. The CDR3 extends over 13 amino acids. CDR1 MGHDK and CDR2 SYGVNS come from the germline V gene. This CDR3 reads CASSDYSDTKQYF. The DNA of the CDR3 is TGTGCCAGCAGTGATTACAGTGATACGAAGCAGTACTTC.

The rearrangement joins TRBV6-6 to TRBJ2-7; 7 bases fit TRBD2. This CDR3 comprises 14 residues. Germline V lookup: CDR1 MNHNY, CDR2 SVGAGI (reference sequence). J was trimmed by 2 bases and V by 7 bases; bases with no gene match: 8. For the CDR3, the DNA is TGTGCCAGCACCCTGGGGGGGGATCCCTACGAGCAGTACTTC. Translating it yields CASTLGGDPYEQYF.

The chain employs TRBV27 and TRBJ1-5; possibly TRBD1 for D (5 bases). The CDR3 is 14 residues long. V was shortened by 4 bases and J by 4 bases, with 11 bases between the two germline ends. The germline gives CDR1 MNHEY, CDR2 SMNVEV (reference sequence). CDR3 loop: CASSSIWGNQPQHF. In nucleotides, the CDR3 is TGTGCCAGCAGTTCCATCTGGGGGAATCAGCCCCAGCATTTT.

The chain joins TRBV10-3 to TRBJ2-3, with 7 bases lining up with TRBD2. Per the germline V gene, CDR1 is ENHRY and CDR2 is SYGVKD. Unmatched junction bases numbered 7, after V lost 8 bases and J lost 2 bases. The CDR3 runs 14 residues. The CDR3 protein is CAISSSGDTDTQYF. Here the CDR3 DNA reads TGTGCCATCTCTTCCAGCGGGGACACAGATACGCAGTATTTT.

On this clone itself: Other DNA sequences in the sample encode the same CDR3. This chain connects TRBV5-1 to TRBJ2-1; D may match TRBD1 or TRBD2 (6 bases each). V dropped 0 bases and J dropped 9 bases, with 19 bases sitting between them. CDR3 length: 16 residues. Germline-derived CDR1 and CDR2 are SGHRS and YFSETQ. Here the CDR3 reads CASSLAGPGGGGEQFF. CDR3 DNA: TGCGCCAGCAGCTTGGCGGGTCCAGGAGGGGGAGGTGAGCAGTTCTTC. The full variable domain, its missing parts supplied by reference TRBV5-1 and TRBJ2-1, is KAGVTQTPRYLIKTRGQQVTLSCSPISGHRSVSWYQQTPGQGLQFLFEYFSETQRNKGNFPGRFSGRQFSNSRSEMNVSTLELGDSALYLCASSLAGPGGGGEQFFGPGTRLTVL.

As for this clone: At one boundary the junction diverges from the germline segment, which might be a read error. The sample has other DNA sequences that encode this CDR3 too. For the CDR3, the DNA is TGTGCCAGCAGCGGACAGGACTCGAACACCGAAGCTTTCTTT. Translating gives CASSGQDSNTEAFF. V usage is TRBV7-2 and J usage is TRBJ1-1, with 7 nucleotides matching TRBD1. The CDR3 length is 14 residues. Per the germline V gene, CDR1 is SGHTA and CDR2 is FQGNSA. The full variable domain, its missing parts supplied by reference TRBV7-2 and TRBJ1-1, is GAGVSQSPSNKVTEKGKDVELRCDPISGHTALYWYRQSLGQGLEFLIYFQGNSAPDKSGLPSDRFSAERTGGSVSTLTIQRTQQEDSAVYLCASSGQDSNTEAFFGQGTRLTVV.

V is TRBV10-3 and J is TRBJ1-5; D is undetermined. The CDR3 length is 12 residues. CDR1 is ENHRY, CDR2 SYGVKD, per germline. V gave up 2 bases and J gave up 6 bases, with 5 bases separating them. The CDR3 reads CAISEGSQPQHF. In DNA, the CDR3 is TGTGCCATCAGTGAGGGTAGTCAGCCCCAGCATTTT.

The CDR3: CASSLPDGLQETQYF. The CDR3 nucleotides are TGTGCCAGCAGCTTACCGGACGGCCTCCAAGAGACCCAGTACTTC. This chain joins TRBV7-9 and TRBJ2-5, with no clear D. This CDR3 has 15 amino acids. V was trimmed by 2 bases and J by 1 base, leaving 11 bases between them. Germline V gene lookup returns CDR1 SEHNR and CDR2 FQNEAQ (reference sequence).